The next 15 T cell receptor beta chains were all read from a single sample in a study of T cell repertoires in cytomegalovirus infection. TCRdb fed the reads into MiXCR, producing one record per CDR3 protein. This table holds just over 300,000 distinct CDR3 sequences, under 20% found once. The sequenced sample was PBMCs. The receptor set was obtained from a human donor in good health (CMV status not recorded). Some clones in this sample may be carry-over from other donors' samples.

This clonotype has a handful of counts. This chain connects TRBV2 to TRBJ1-5; no definite D call. Trimming removed 4 bases at V and 5 bases at J, with 12 bases between. The germline V gene encodes CDR1 SNHLY and CDR2 FYNNEI. CDR3 length: 14 residues. The CDR3 sequence: CASSAMTMDQPQHF. CDR3 in DNA: TGTGCCAGCAGTGCTATGACGATGGATCAGCCCCAGCATTTT.

The V and J genes are TRBV20-1 and TRBJ2-3, with 7 nucleotides matching TRBD2. V lost 7 bases, J lost 4 bases, and 8 bases stayed unmatched. This CDR3 has 13 residues. Germline V CDR1 and CDR2: DFQATT, SNEGSKA (reference sequence). The CDR3 nucleotides read TGCAGTGTGACTAGCAGTTTCCCAGATACGCAGTATTTT. As protein: CSVTSSFPDTQYF.

This clonotype has a handful of counts. A junction boundary mismatches the germline segment, possibly from a read error. This rearrangement joins TRBV3-1 to TRBJ2-3; D possibly corresponds to TRBD1 (5 bases). This CDR3 is built from 16 residues. From germline, CDR1 is LGHDT and CDR2 YNNKEL (reference sequence). In DNA, the CDR3 is TGTGCCAGCAGTCAAGGAACAGGTACTAGCACAGATACGCAGTATTTT. It encodes CASSQGTGTSTDTQYF.

In this sample, this clonotype turned up a few times. The rearrangement joins TRBV7-9 to TRBJ1-1; 10 nucleotides agree with TRBD1. Trimming cost V 2 bases and J 7 bases; bases outside gene matches: 7. This CDR3 spans 15 amino acids. Germline-derived CDR1 and CDR2 are SEHNR and FQNEAQ (reference sequence). The CDR3 coding sequence is TGTGCCAGCAGCTTATCGACAGGGGGCCTTGGTGAAGCTTTCTTT. Translated: CASSLSTGGLGEAFF.

This clonotype was found a few times. The chain carries TRBV9 and TRBJ2-5, with a possible D match to TRBD2 (7 bases). Germline loops: CDR1 SGDLS, CDR2 YYNGEE. Between the trimmed V and J ends, which lost 0 bases and 0 bases, there was a span of 12 bases. The CDR3 sequence is 16 residues long. CDR3 loop: CASSVAGGQYQETQYF. The CDR3 DNA reads TGTGCCAGCAGCGTAGCGGGGGGCCAGTACCAAGAGACCCAGTACTTC. Filled out from reference TRBV9 and TRBJ2-5, the complete variable domain reads DSGVTQTPKHLITATGQRVTLRCSPRSGDLSVYWYQQSLDQGLQFLIQYYNGEERAKGNILERFSAQQFPDLHSELNLSSLELGDSALYFCASSVAGGQYQETQYFGPGTRLLVL.

This clonotype turned up a few times. The chain carries TRBV29-1 and TRBJ1-4; 10 nucleotides line up with TRBD1. From germline, CDR1 is SQVTM and CDR2 ANQGSEA. The trim removed 7 bases at V and 7 bases at J, leaving 6 bases unmatched. The length of the CDR3 is 13 residues. The CDR3, as DNA: TGCAGCGCCTGGACAGGGGGGAGTGAAAAACTGTTTTTT. Its translation: CSAWTGGSEKLFF.

V usage is TRBV4-3 and J usage is TRBJ2-7, with 10 bases that match TRBD2. V trimming: 2 bases; J trimming: 0 bases; junction bases outside the gene matches: 4. Germline V gives CDR1 LGHNA, CDR2 YSLEER. This CDR3 comprises 16 residues. CDR3 DNA: TGCGCCAGCAGCCAACAACTAGCGGGGAGCTCCTACGAGCAGTACTTC. This gives the protein CASSQQLAGSSYEQYF.

There are a few counts of this clonotype. J is TRBJ2-7 and V is TRBV12-3 or TRBV12-4; D possibly matches TRBD1 or TRBD2 (7 bases each). This CDR3 has 16 amino acids. Trimming took off 5 bases at V and 4 bases at J, with 21 bases between the two ends. This chain's CDR3 is CASSPRGGGPIYEQYF. CDR3 nucleotide sequence: TGTGCCAGCAGTCCCAGGGGGGGGGGGCCGATATACGAGCAGTACTTC.

This clonotype was recorded many times. The V and J genes are TRBV7-9 and TRBJ2-1; a possible D gene is TRBD2 (6 bases). The ends were cut back, 5 bases at V and 7 bases at J, with 12 bases in the middle. The CDR3 extends over 13 amino acids. CDR1 SEHNR and CDR2 FQNEAQ come from the germline V gene (reference sequence). The CDR3, as DNA: TGTGCCAGCAGCATGGGACTGTTGAATGAGCAGTTCTTC. Encoded protein: CASSMGLLNEQFF.

The V and J genes are TRBV2 and TRBJ2-3; 11 bases fit TRBD1. V gave up 5 bases and J gave up 4 bases; unmatched junction bases: 5. CDR1 and CDR2 from the germline V gene are SNHLY and FYNNEI. The CDR3 contains 15 residues. For the CDR3, the DNA is TGTGCCAGCAGTCAGGACAGGGGGCAAGCAGATACGCAGTATTTT. Its protein is CASSQDRGQADTQYF. The full variable domain, its missing parts supplied by reference TRBV2 and TRBJ2-3, is EPEVTQTPSHQVTQMGQEVILRCVPISNHLYFYWYRQILGQKVEFLVSFYNNEISEKSEIFDDQFSVERPDGSNFTLKIRSTKLEDSAMYFCASSQDRGQADTQYFGPGTRLTVL.

CDR3 coding DNA: TGTGCCAGCAGATATCGGACAGGCCCGAACACTGAAGCTTTCTTT. Translation gives CASRYRTGPNTEAFF. The V call is TRBV7-9, the J call TRBJ1-1, with 7 bases fitting TRBD1. J lost 1 base, V lost 6 bases, and 8 bases had no gene match. The CDR3 runs 15 residues. Germline V gene data show CDR1 as SEHNR and CDR2 as FQNEAQ (reference sequence).

This clonotype came up a few times. The chain uses TRBV2 and TRBJ2-7, with no clear D. The CDR3 extends over 14 amino acids. The V gene's germline CDR1 is SNHLY and CDR2 FYNNEI. Trimming shortened V by 6 bases and J by 2 bases, and 14 bases separated the two germline ends. CDR3 protein: CASSASFPPYEQYF. CDR3 nucleotide sequence: TGTGCCAGCAGCGCCAGTTTTCCTCCCTACGAGCAGTACTTC.

The chain uses TRBV6-5 and TRBJ2-3, with D hard to call. The CDR3 length is 14 residues. CDR1 and CDR2 from the germline V gene are MNHEY and SVGAGI. V was clipped by 0 bases and J by 5 bases, with 9 bases between them. Here the CDR3 reads CASSYSPEIDTQYF. CDR3 bases: TGTGCCAGCAGTTACTCGCCCGAAATAGATACGCAGTATTTT.

In its sample, this clonotype was seen a few times. The CDR3 DNA is TGCGCCAGCAGCCAAAGTACCGGGACAGGGAGTCACGAGCAGTACTTC. Translation gives CASSQSTGTGSHEQYF. The rearrangement uses TRBV4-1 and TRBJ2-7; 9 nucleotides align to TRBD1. V dropped 2 bases and J dropped 5; count of bases not matched to a gene: 10. Germline CDR1 is MGHRA and CDR2 is YSYEKL. The CDR3 spans 16 residues.

In its sample, this clonotype was seen many times. The CDR3 DNA sequence: TGTGCCAGCAGATTGGGACAGGAGTATGGCTACACCTTC. It yields the protein CASRLGQEYGYTF. V gene TRBV28 combines with J gene TRBJ1-2; 8 bases line up with TRBD1. V gave up 6 bases and J gave up 5 bases; unmatched junction bases: 5. The CDR3 extends over 13 amino acids. Germline CDR1 is MDHEN and CDR2 is SYDVKM.